In this sample, the clone carrying this T cell receptor (beta chain) turned up a few times. Its antigen is not known. Sequencing of the DNA from cultured CD4+ T cells was carried out with the Oncomine TCR Beta short-read assay. Extraction of genomic DNA was performed on cultured CD4+ T cells. TCRdb independently ran MiXCR on the PCR reads; one entry per CDR3 protein. This table has around 19,000 distinct CDR3 sequences, around 52% appearing once. The germline V gene has CDR1 SGHTA and CDR2 FQGNSA. V lost 6 bases and J lost 4; bases outside the gene matches: 10. The CDR3 contains 15 residues. This sample was taken from a study of vaccination and CD4 T cells after COVID-19. The treatment: approximately 9-day PBMC culture with coronavirus spike peptide pools or control peptides (ViraFEST assay).

This TCR came from a human donor who had recovered from COVID-19. The chain has TRBV7-2 and TRBJ1-2, with TRBD1 matching over 8 bases. Material: CD4+ T cells from blood, cultured in vitro, obtained before SARS-CoV-2 vaccination. Written as DNA, the CDR3 is TGTGCCAGCAGGGCTGGACAGGGCACTCTCTATGGCTACACCTTC. Its translation: CASRAGQGTLYGYTF. The full variable domain, rest sourced from reference TRBV7-2 and TRBJ1-2, is GAGVSQSPSNKVTEKGKDVELRCDPISGHTALYWYRQSLGQGLEFLIYFQGNSAPDKSGLPSDRFSAERTGGSVSTLTIQRTQQEDSAVYLCASRAGQGTLYGYTFGSGTRLTVV.